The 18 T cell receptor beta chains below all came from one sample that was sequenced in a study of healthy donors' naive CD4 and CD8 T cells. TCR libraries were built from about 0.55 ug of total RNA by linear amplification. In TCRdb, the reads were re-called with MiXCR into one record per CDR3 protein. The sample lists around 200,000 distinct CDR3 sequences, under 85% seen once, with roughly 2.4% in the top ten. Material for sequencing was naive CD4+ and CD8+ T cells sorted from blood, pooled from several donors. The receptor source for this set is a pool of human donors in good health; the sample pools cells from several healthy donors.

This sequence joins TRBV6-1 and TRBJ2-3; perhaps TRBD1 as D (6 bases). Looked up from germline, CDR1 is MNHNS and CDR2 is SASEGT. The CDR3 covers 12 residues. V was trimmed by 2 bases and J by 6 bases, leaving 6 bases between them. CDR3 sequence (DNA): TGTGCCAGCAGTGAACAGGGGGATACGCAGTATTTT. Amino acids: CASSEQGDTQYF.

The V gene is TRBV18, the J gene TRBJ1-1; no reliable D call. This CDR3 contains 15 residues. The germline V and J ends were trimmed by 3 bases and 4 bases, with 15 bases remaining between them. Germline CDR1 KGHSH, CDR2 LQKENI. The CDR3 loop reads CASSPQYTGGTEAFF. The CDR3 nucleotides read TGTGCCAGCTCACCCCAATACACGGGAGGCACTGAAGCTTTCTTT.

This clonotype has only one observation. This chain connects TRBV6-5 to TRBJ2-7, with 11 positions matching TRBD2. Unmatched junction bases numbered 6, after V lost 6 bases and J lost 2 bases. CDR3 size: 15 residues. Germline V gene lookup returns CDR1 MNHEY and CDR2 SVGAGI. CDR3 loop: CASRETSGGTYEQYF. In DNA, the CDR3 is TGTGCCAGCAGAGAAACTAGCGGGGGAACCTACGAGCAGTACTTC.

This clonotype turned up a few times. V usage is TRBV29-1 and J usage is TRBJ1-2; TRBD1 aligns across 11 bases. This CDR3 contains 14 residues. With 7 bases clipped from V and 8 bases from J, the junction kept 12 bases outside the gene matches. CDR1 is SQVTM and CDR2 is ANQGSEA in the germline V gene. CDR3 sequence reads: CSAAGQGARRGYTF. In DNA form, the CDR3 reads TGCAGCGCGGCTGGACAGGGGGCGAGGCGCGGCTACACCTTC.

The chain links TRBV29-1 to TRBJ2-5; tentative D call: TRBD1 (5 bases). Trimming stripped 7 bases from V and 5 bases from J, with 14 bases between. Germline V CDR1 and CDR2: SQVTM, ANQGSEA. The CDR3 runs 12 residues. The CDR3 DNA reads TGCAGCGGGACAATCACCAGGGAGACCCAGTACTTC. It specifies CSGTITRETQYF.

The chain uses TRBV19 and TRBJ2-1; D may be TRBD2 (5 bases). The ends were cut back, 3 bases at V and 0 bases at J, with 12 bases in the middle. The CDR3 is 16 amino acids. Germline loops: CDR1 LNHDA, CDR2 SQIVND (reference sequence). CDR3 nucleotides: TGTGCCAGTAGTATTGCTAGCACTCGCTCCTACAATGAGCAGTTCTTC. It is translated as CASSIASTRSYNEQFF.

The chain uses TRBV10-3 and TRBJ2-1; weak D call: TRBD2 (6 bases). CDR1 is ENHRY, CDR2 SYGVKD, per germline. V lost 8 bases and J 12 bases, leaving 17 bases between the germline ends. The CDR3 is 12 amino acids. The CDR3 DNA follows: TGTGCCATCGTACGGGACTCCAGCGTGCAGTTCTTC. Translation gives CAIVRDSSVQFF.

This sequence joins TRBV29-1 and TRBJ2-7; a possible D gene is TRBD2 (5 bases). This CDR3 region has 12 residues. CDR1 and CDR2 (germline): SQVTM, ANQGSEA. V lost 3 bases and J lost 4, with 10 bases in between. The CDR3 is CSVEDREYEQYF. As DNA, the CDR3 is TGCAGCGTTGAGGACCGGGAATACGAGCAGTACTTC.

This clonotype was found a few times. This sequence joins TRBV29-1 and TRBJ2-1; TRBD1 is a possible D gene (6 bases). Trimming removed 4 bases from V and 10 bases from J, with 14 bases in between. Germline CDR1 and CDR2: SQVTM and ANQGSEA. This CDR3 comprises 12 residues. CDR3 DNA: TGCAGCGTTGGCCAACAGGGCGGGGAGCAGTTCTTC. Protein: CSVGQQGGEQFF.

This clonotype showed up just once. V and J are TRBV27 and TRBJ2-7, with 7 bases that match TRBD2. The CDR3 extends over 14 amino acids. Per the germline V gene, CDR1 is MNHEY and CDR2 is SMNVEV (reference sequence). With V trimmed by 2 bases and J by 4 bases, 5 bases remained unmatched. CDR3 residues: CASSLAGATYEQYF. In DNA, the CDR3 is TGTGCCAGCAGTTTAGCGGGAGCAACGTACGAGCAGTACTTC.

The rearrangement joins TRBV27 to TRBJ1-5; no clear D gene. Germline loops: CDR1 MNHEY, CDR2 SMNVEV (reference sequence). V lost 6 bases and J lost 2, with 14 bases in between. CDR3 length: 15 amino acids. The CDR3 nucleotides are TGTGCCAGCAGCCGCTGGAGTGGGGGCAATCAGCCCCAGCATTTT. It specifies CASSRWSGGNQPQHF.

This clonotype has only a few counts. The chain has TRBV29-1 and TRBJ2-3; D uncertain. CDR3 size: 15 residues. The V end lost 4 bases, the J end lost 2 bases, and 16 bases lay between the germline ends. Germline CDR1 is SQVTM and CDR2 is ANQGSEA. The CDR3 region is CSVGTATLLTDTQYF. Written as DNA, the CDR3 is TGCAGCGTTGGCACAGCCACCCTCCTCACAGATACGCAGTATTTT.

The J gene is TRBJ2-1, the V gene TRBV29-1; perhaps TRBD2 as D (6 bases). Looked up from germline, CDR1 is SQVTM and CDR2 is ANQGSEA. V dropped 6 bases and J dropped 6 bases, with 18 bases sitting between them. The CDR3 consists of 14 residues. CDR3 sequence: CSVAGGAVSNEQFF. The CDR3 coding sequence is TGCAGCGTGGCTGGAGGGGCGGTAAGCAATGAGCAGTTCTTC.

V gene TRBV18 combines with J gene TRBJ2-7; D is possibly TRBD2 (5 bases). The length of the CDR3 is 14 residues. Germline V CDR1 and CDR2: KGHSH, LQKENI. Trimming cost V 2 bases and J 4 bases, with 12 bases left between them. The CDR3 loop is CASSPKLGYYEQYF. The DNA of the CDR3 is TGTGCCAGCTCACCAAAACTAGGCTATTACGAGCAGTACTTC. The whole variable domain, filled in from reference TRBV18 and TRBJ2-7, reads NAGVMQNPRHLVRRRGQEARLRCSPMKGHSHVYWYRQLPEEGLKFMVYLQKENIIDESGMPKERFSAEFPKEGPSILRIQQVVRGDSAAYFCASSPKLGYYEQYFGPGTRLTVT.

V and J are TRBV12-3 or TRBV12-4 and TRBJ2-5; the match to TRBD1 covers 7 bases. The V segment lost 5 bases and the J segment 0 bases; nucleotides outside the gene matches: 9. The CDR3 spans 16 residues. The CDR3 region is CASSTRTGGYQETQYF. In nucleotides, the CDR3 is TGTGCCAGCAGTACAAGGACAGGAGGCTACCAAGAGACCCAGTACTTC.

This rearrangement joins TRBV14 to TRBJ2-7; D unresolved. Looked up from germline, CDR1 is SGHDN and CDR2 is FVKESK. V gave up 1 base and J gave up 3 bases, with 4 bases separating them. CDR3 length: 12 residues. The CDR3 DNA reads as TGTGCCAGCAGCCAAGTTGTCTACGAGCAGTACTTC. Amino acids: CASSQVVYEQYF.

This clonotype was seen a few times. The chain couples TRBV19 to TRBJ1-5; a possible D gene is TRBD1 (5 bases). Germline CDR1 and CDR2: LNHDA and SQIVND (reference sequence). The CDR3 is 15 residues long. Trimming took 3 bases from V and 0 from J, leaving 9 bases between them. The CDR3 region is CASSMGQFSNQPQHF. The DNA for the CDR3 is TGTGCCAGTAGTATGGGGCAGTTTAGCAATCAGCCCCAGCATTTT.

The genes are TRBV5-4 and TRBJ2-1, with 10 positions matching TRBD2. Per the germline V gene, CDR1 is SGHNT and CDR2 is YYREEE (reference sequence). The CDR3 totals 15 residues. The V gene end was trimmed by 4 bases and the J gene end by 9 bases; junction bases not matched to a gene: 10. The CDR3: CASSDATSGFSEQFF. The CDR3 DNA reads TGTGCCAGCAGCGATGCGACTAGCGGGTTTTCTGAGCAGTTCTTC.